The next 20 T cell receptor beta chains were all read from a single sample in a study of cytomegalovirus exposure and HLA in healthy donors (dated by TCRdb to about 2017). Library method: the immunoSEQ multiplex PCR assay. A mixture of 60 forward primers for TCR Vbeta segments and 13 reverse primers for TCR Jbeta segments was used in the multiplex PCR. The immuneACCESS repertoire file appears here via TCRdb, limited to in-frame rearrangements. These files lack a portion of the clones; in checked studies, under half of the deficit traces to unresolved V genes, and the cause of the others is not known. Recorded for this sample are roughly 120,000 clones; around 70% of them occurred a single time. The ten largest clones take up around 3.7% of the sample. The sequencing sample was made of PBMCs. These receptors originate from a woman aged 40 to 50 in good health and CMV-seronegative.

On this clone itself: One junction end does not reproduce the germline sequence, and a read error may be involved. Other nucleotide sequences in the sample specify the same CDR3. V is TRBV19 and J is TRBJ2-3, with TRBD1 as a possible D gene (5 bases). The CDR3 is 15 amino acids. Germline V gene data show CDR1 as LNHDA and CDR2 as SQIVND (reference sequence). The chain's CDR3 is CASSMSRDVTDTQYF. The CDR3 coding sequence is TGTGCCAGCAGTATGTCCAGGGATGTCACAGATACGCAGTATTTT.

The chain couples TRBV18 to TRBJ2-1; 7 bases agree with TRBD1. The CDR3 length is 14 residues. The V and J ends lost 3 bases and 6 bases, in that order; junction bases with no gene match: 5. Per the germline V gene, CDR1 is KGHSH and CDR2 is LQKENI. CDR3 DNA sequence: TGTGCCAGCTCACCCTCTGACAGGGTCAATGAGCAGTTCTTC. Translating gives CASSPSDRVNEQFF. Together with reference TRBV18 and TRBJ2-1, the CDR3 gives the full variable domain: NAGVMQNPRHLVRRRGQEARLRCSPMKGHSHVYWYRQLPEEGLKFMVYLQKENIIDESGMPKERFSAEFPKEGPSILRIQQVVRGDSAAYFCASSPSDRVNEQFFGPGTRLTVL.

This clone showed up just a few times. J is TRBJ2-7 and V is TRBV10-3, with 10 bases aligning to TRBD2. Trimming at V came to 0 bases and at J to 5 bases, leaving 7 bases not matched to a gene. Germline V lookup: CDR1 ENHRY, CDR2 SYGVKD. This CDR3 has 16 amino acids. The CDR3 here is CAISESTSGPKNEQYF. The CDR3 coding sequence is TGTGCCATCAGTGAGTCGACTAGCGGGCCAAAGAACGAGCAGTACTTC.

CDR3 region: CASSQRQLSGQPQHF. CDR3 DNA sequence: TGTGCCAGCAGTCAGAGACAGCTATCGGGTCAGCCCCAGCATTTT. The rearrangement joins TRBV2 to TRBJ1-5, with a tentative D call TRBD1 (5 bases). The CDR3 length is 15 residues. The V end lost 5 bases, the J end lost 6 bases, and 17 bases lay between the germline ends. CDR1 is SNHLY, CDR2 FYNNEI, per germline.

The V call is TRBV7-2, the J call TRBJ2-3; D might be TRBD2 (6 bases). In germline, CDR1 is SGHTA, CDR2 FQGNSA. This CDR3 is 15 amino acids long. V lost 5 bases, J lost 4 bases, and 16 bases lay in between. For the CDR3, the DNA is TGTGCCAGCAGCCCGAGTGGGGGGACGGCAGATACGCAGTATTTT. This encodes CASSPSGGTADTQYF.

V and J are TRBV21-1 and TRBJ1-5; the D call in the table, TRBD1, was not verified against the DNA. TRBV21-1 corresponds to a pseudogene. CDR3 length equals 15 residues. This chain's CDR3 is CASGPVDRRDQPQHF. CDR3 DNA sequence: TGTGCCAGCGGTCCCGTGGACAGGAGAGATCAGCCCCAGCATTTT.

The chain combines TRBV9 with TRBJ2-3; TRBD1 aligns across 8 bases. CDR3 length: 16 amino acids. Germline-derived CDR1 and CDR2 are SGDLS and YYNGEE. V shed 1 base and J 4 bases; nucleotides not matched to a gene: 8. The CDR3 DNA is TGTGCCAGCAGCGTAAGCCAGGGGGCTGAAGCAGATACGCAGTATTTT. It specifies CASSVSQGAEADTQYF.

CDR3 sequence (DNA): TGTGCCAGCGGGGAGGGAGGGGCTGGAAACACCATATATTTT. Its translation is CASGEGGAGNTIYF. V gene TRBV6-1 combines with J gene TRBJ1-3; TRBD1 is a possible D gene (5 bases). Between the trimmed V and J ends, which lost 8 bases and 2 bases, there was a span of 13 bases. This CDR3 region has 14 residues. CDR1 is MNHNS, CDR2 SASEGT, per germline.

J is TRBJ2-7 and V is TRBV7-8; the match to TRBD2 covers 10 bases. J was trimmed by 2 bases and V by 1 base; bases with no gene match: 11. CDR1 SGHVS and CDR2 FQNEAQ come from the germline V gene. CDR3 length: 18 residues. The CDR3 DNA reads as TGTGCCAGCAGCTTAGGGCTAGCGGGAGTGTGGCCTCCCTACGAGCAGTACTTC. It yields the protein CASSLGLAGVWPPYEQYF. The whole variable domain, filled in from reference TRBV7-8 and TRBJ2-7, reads GAGVSQSPRYKVAKRGQDVALRCDPISGHVSLFWYQQALGQGPEFLTYFQNEAQLDKSGLPSDRFFAERPEGSVSTLKIQRTQQEDSAVYLCASSLGLAGVWPPYEQYFGPGTRLTVT.

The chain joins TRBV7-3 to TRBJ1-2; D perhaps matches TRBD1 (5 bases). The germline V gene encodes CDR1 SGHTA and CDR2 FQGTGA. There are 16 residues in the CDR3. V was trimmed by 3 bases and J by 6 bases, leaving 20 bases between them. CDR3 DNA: TGTGCCAGCAGCTTCGGGGACCGGGAGGGACGAGATGGCTACACCTTC. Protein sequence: CASSFGDREGRDGYTF.

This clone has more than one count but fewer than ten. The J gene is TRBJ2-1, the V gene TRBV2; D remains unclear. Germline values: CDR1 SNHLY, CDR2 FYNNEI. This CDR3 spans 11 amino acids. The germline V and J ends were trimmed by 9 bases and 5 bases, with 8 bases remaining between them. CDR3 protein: CARNRDNEQFF. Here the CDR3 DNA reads TGTGCCAGAAACCGGGACAATGAGCAGTTCTTC. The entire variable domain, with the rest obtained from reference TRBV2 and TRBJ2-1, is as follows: EPEVTQTPSHQVTQMGQEVILRCVPISNHLYFYWYRQILGQKVEFLVSFYNNEISEKSEIFDDQFSVERPDGSNFTLKIRSTKLEDSAMYFCARNRDNEQFFGPGTRLTVL.

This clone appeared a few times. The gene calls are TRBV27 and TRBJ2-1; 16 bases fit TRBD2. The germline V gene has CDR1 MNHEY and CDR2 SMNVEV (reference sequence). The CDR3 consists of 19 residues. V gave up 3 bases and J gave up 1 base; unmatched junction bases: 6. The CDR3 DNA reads TGTGCCAGCAGTTTCAGGGGACTAGCGGGGGGGAAGTCCTACAATGAGCAGTTCTTC. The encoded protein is CASSFRGLAGGKSYNEQFF.

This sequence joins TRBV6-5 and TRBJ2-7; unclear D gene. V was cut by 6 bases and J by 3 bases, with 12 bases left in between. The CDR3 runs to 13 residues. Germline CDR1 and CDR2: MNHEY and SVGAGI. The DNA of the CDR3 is TGTGCCAGCAGCCCTCGCGAAGTCTACGAGCAGTACTTC. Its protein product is CASSPREVYEQYF.

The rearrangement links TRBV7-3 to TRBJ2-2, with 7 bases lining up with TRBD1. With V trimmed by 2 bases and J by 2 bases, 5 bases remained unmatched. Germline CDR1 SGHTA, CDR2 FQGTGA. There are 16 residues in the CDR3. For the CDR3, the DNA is TGTGCCAGCAGCTTAGTCCAGGGGGTTAACACCGGGGAGCTGTTTTTT. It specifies CASSLVQGVNTGELFF.

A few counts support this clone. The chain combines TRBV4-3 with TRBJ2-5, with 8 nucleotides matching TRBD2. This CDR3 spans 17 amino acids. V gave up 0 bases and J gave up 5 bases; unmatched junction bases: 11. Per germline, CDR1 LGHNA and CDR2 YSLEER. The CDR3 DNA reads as TGCGCCAGCAGCCAAGATCGCCAGCGGGGGCCAGGGGAGACCCAGTACTTC. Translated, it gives CASSQDRQRGPGETQYF.

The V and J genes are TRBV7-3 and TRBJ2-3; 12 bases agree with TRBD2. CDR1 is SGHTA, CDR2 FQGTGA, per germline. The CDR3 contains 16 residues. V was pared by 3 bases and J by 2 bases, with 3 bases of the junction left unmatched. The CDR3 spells CASSLTSGSLTDTQYF. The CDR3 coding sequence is TGTGCCAGCAGCTTGACTAGCGGGAGCCTCACAGATACGCAGTATTTT.

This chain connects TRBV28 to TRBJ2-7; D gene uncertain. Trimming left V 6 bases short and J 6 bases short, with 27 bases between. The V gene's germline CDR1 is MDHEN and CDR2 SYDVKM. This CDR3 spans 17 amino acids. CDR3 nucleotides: TGTGCCAGCAGCTATACCTCCATTATGGTTAGCCCTGGCGAGCAGTACTTC. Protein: CASSYTSIMVSPGEQYF.

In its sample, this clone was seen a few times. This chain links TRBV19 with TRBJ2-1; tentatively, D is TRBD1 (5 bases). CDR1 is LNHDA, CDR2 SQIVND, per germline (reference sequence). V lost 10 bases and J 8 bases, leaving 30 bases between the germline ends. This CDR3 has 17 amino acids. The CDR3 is CATSSIVAGQRRDEQFF. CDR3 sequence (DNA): TGTGCCACCAGTAGTATAGTGGCCGGACAACGGAGAGATGAGCAGTTCTTC.

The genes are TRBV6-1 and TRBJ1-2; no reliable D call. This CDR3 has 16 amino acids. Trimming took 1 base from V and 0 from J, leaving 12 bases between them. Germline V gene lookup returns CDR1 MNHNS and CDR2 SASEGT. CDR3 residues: CASSEGIIRANYGYTF. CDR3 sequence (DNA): TGTGCCAGCAGTGAAGGGATCATACGGGCTAACTATGGCTACACCTTC.

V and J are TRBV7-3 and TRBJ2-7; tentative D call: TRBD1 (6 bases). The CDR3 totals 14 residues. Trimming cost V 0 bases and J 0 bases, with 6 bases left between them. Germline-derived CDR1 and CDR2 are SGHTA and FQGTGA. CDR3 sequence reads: CASSLTDSSYEQYF. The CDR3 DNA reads TGTGCCAGCAGCTTAACGGACAGCTCCTACGAGCAGTACTTC.